This TCR beta chain is drawn from a study of blood T cell repertoires in COVID-19. The assay was immunoSEQ multiplex PCR, and TCRdb's table has in-frame clones only and misses some. Here the sample spans about 210,000 clones, 70% to 90% being singletons. CDR1 and CDR2 from the germline V gene are SGHAT and FQNNGV. V lost 2 bases and J lost 5, with 7 bases in between. The CDR3 consists of 13 residues. This TCR was recovered from a woman aged 45-65 years with active or convalescent COVID-19. The sample taken for sequencing was peripheral blood. The chain is built from TRBV11-2 and TRBJ1-5; D remains ambiguous. CDR3 amino acids: CASSLYEDQPQHF. In DNA, the CDR3 is TGTGCCAGCAGCTTATACGAGGATCAGCCCCAGCATTTT.